This T cell receptor (beta chain) was obtained from a study of OX40 agonist ivuxolimab in advanced cancers. Generated by immunoSEQ multiplex PCR, the TCRdb table keeps only in-frame clones and is missing some. This sample has some 73,000 clones, with 70% to 90% found just once. Between the trimmed V and J ends, which lost 5 bases and 1 base, there was a span of 7 bases. The CDR3 loop spans 13 amino acids. Germline assignment: CDR1 MNHEY and CDR2 SMNVEV (reference sequence). Sample: CD4+ or CD8+ T cells sorted from blood, taken in a trial of the OX40 agonist ivuxolimab. The origin of this receptor is an adult with an advanced solid tumor such as melanoma, head and neck, liver or kidney cancer. The chain uses TRBV27 and TRBJ2-3; D remains ambiguous. The CDR3 bases are TGTGCCAGCAGTCGGACGGGCACAGATACGCAGTATTTT. Its protein product is CASSRTGTDTQYF.